Sequencing of this T cell receptor (beta chain) was carried out in a study of blood T cell repertoires in COVID-19. Study summary: Donors in the United States, Italy and Spain gave samples during acute or convalescent COVID-19. Sample material is recorded as cDNA or gDNA derived from T cells, B-cell-depleted T cells, or PBMCs.

Patients from Seattle were sampled longitudinally, starting during active infection. Study processing details: Reference gene primer amplification gave nucleated cell count estimates. Sequencing used immunoSEQ multiplex PCR; TCRdb keeps in-frame clones, though not all of them. From that table come the V and J calls and clone size; the DNA was used to work out D and trimming. The data contain about 250,000 clones, approximately 88% of them singletons. The TCR sequence derives from a woman aged 25 to 39 with COVID-19, enrolled during active disease. Sequenced sample: peripheral blood.

The CDR3 region has the DNA TGTGCCAGCAGCGGGGGGGTCTTTCCCTCTGAAGCTTTCTTT. Its protein is CASSGGVFPSEAFF. The chain carries TRBV5-4 and TRBJ1-1; D may be TRBD1 (5 bases). V gave up 4 bases and J gave up 6 bases, with 16 bases separating them. Germline-derived CDR1 and CDR2 are SGHNT and YYREEE (reference sequence). The CDR3 is made up of 14 amino acids.